This T cell receptor beta chain was profiled in a study of T-cell memory formation after mild COVID-19. Study-level background: Clustering of TCRs was largely donor specific.

The CDR3 extends over 16 amino acids. V shed 0 bases and J shed 8 bases, with 16 bases lying between them. Germline assignment: CDR1 SGHTA and CDR2 FQGNSA. Using constant-segment primers, 5'RACE produced TCR alpha and TCR beta cDNA libraries carrying sample barcodes and UMIs. TCRdb used MiXCR to reprocess the 5' RACE reads, holding one entry per CDR3 protein. The sample includes about 170,000 distinct CDR3 sequences, about an eighth of them seen just once. This chain joins TRBV7-2 and TRBJ1-4; D is perhaps TRBD1 (5 bases). The receptor was derived from a man aged 18 to 35 who had mild COVID-19 (a few samples of this study predate the infection). Cell type and time point are not known. The sequencing sample was made of PBMCs or a T cell subset sorted from them (not recorded which). The CDR3 region has the DNA TGTGCCAGCAGCTTAGCCAAGGCCAACGGGGGGGAAAAACTGTTTTTT. Translating it yields CASSLAKANGGEKLFF.